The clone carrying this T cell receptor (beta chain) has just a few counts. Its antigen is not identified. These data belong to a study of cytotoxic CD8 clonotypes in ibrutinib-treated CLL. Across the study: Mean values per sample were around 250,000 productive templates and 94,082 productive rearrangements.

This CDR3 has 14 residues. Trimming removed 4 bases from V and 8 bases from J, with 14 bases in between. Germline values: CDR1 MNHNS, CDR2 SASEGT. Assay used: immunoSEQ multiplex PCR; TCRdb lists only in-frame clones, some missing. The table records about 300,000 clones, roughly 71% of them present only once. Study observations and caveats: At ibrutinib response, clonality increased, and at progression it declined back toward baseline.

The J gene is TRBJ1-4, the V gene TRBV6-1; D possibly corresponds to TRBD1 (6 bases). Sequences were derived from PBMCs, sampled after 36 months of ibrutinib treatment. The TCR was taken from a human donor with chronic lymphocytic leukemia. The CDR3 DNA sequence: TGTGCCAGCAGTGTCCCGGGACATCGCGAAAAACTGTTTTTT. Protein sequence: CASSVPGHREKLFF.